This section outlines one T cell receptor (beta chain) sequence together with its context. This clone was seen a single time. Its antigen remains undetermined. No base quality values were provided; no much bigger clone lies one nucleotide off. This sample was included in a study of cytomegalovirus exposure and HLA in healthy donors (dated by TCRdb to 2017 to 2019). For the wider study: An earlier analysis of approximately 640 of the donors reported roughly 300 Gb of sequence data and 117 million unique TCR beta sequences from roughly 200 million T cells. To study patterns of TCR occurrence, a later analysis re-analyzed previously published TCR beta repertoires from 666 donors and added high-resolution HLA genotyping. Using immunosequencing, the study profiled T cell repertoires from fewer than 850 subjects and related those repertoires to cytomegalovirus serostatus. Among the 398 genotyped donors, around 81% belonged to the genetic ancestry cluster associated with self-reported Caucasian donors. Rather than using new phenotypic data, the later analysis identified candidate immune exposures from TCR beta sequences and from how often those sequences occurred across donors. To predict cytomegalovirus infection status, the study combined high-throughput TCR immunosequencing, statistical association of individual TCRs with disease status, and machine learning. An early release that covered about 600 HLA-typed donors contained approximately 300 gigabases of sequencing data and 80 million or so unique TCR sequences. Class I and class II HLA loci were covered by the typing at four-digit resolution. Donor age, sex, ethnicity and CMV serostatus were compiled together with the repertoire data. In a later genetic analysis, genome-wide SNP genotypes for about 55% of the roughly 700 donors were used, and that subset was treated as a discovery cohort. Across some 400 genotyped donors of the cohort, an average of roughly 250,000 unique TCR beta nucleotide sequences per donor were sequenced, and approximately 17% of those sequences were non-productive. In addition to the first cohort of roughly 670 subjects, a separate validation cohort of 130 or so different subjects was used. The number of donors typed differed by locus, with roughly 629-640 for A, B, C, DRB1 and DQB1, around 560 for DQA1, 600 to 610 for DPA1, and around 430 for DPB1. In an earlier analysis of around 540 of the donors, high-throughput TCR beta sequencing was used to judge whether each TCR beta V gene segment behaved as functional or pseudogenic. Because of strong linkage in the cohort, roughly five DR-DQ haplotypes were treated as single units for association and clustering. Every discovery cohort repertoire had been produced on one sequencing platform. The study aimed to test whether signatures of past pathogen exposure could be identified by cataloging public T cell receptors.

Beyond this particular receptor, the publication reports: In a later analysis, HLA-associated TCR beta chains were found to be more clonally expanded and to have lower generation probabilities than equally common non-associated chains. The only immune exposure information available for the cohort was CMV serostatus. A few of the identified cytomegalovirus-associated TCR beta chains were confirmed in vitro to be specific for cytomegalovirus antigens. The classifier was reported to diagnose cytomegalovirus status with high specificity and sensitivity in both the original cohort and the validation cohort. In a later genetic analysis, a missense DCLRE1C variant was associated with V-gene and J-gene trimming of TCR beta chains, and the association was replicated in an independent cohort. An earlier analysis of some 590 of the donors showed that most TCR beta V segments appeared in productive rearrangements either about 87% or about 30% of the time, which broadly matched IMGT annotations. The authors suggested that the approach could potentially be generalized to other disease states and immunological phenotypes. A group of highly shared sequence variants was considered likely to be a technical artifact of the sequencing pipeline. A later analysis reported that several top co-occurrence clusters appeared linked to parvovirus B19, influenza, CMV and Epstein-Barr virus. Most TCR sequences were seen in very few donors, while some public TCRs were found in many individuals. According to a later genetic analysis, donors in an Asian-associated ancestry cluster had fewer N-insertions in productive TCRs than the roughly 670-donor mean. Because some donors lacked HLA typing at each locus, the association tests relied only on the typed subset. Because counts were too low, roughly 18 rarely observed V segments, including chromosome 9 orphons, were left out of the earlier analysis of 500 to 650 of the donors. A later analysis found that TCR association rates varied across HLA loci, with DRB1 alleles showing the most associated TCRs and HLA-C alleles the fewest. A total of fewer than 200 TCR beta chains were listed by the study as associated with cytomegalovirus. At a false discovery rate of 0.05, a later analysis linked under 20,000 TCR beta sequences to specific HLA alleles. In this cohort, only TCR beta chains were sequenced, and detectable features were limited by the absence of alpha or paired-chain data. Most CMV-associated TCR beta chains appeared to be HLA-restricted in a later analysis, and the HLA associations seemed to be driven largely by CMV exposure. A further reported finding was that TCR beta sequences accurately predicted the HLA-A and HLA-B alleles for most subjects in the first cohort. The presence/absence analyses assumed that sequencing depth was roughly uniform across donors, and that assumption may not be true. Linkage disequilibrium might explain the correlated functional status among segregating V segments, but an unknown experimental factor could not be excluded. Strong co-occurrence of HLA alleles, especially DR and DQ, made assigning TCR associations to individual alleles difficult.

Library creation used the immunoSEQ multiplex PCR assay. For the multiplex PCR, a mixture combining 60 forward primers for TCR Vbeta segments and 13 reverse primers for TCR Jbeta segments was used. A multiplex PCR assay on genomic DNA amplified the CDR3 region of rearranged TCR beta genes. Amplified TCR beta libraries were sequenced as 87-base-pair reads on the Illumina HiSeq System. The original pipeline was this. In a later analysis, some 80 million unique TCR beta chains were counted across the approximately 640 repertoires, and approximately 9.9 million of these chains were shared by at least two donors. Raw reads were error-corrected and collapsed into unique sequences with a nearest-neighbor algorithm that merged closely related sequences to remove PCR and sequencing errors. CDR3 sequences were aligned to IMGT reference sequences to assign V, D and J gene segments. For a sequence to be retained, a match of at least six nucleotides was required to both a V gene segment and a J gene segment. Rearrangements were classified as productive when the CDR3 lacked stop codons and remained in frame with V and J, and all other rearrangements were classified as non-productive. Following IMGT convention, CDR3 was defined as the stretch from the second conserved V-encoded cysteine to the conserved J-encoded phenylalanine. The earlier analysis of 500 to 650 of the donors excluded any sequence lacking an unambiguous match to a single V gene segment. An earlier analysis of a few hundred of the donors called V segments functional above 56.7% productive rearrangements and segregating when the between-donor standard deviation exceeded 5%. To diagnose cytomegalovirus status from the catalog of TCR beta chain sequences, a statistical classification framework was built. In a later analysis, TCR nucleotide sequences were compared against IMGT/GENE-DB human TR gene sequences so that V and J genes could be assigned. A later analysis assigned CDR3 sequences and most-parsimonious VDJ recombination scenarios with the TCRdist pipeline. In a later analysis, every TCR beta chain was defined by the combination of its CDR3 amino acid sequence and its V-gene family, and reads without a unique V-gene family were dropped. A later analysis removed 500 to 650 highly shared, low-generation-probability nucleotide sequences to deal with suspected cross-contamination and a sequencing artifact. A later analysis calculated a clonal expansion index for each public chain from normalized within-repertoire ranks of inferred template counts. In a later analysis, generation probabilities were computed with a VDJ recombination model fitted to out-of-frame rearrangements, and the resulting probabilities were checked against IGoR. A later analysis scored TCR-TCR, TCR-HLA and TCR-CMV co-occurrence with hypergeometric tests, applying a repertoire-size bias correction to TCR pairs. To estimate false discovery rates, a later analysis permuted the HLA or CMV assignments 20 times. In a later analysis, co-occurring TCRs were grouped with DBSCAN, and TCRdist sequence similarity was added when clustering was performed within HLA-allele-positive subsets. Repertoires with fewer than 30,000 or more than 120,000 public chains were left out of co-occurrence clustering, as were five repertoires with anomalous nucleotide sharing. TCRdb took over this immuneACCESS table, retaining in-frame rearrangements with V and J assigned. Such tables are incomplete; in checked studies, under half of the missing clones stem from an unresolved V gene, and the remainder is unexplained. V, J and clone size are those of that table, while D and trimming were read from the DNA. For this sample the table gives roughly 70,000 clones, of which around three quarters were detected only once. 6% to 6.5% of the sample is held by the ten biggest clonotypes.

The cohort comprised 666 healthy bone marrow donors. At the time of sampling, all cohort members were nominally healthy, though unrecorded immune exposures were likely present. The donor was CMV seronegative and belonged to the group of 352 seronegative cohort members. A peripheral blood sample was collected from each donor, and TCR beta sequencing was performed on peripheral blood mononuclear cells. Genomic DNA extraction from the blood cell samples was performed with the Qiagen DNeasy Blood Extraction Kit. The clonotype originates from a man over 45 in good health and CMV-seronegative. The sample consisted of PBMCs.

The CDR3 corresponds to CASSRESGNTIYF. The DNA sequence is given as TGTGCCAGTAGTAGGGAGAGCGGAAACACCATATATTTT. The rearrangement joined TRBV19 to TRBJ1-3; there is no confident call for the D gene. Based on the germline V gene (reference sequence), the CDR1 and CDR2 sequences are LNHDA and SQIVND. The CDR3 runs 13 amino acids, cysteine and phenylalanine included. This entry keeps only the CDR3 DNA: 39 bases, framed from base 1. Cut back by 4 bases and 4 bases, the V and J ends lie 8 bases apart. Reference TRBV19 and TRBJ1-3 proteins supply the regions before and after the CDR3; the full variable domain is: DGGITQSPKYLFRKEGQNVTLSCEQNLNHDAMYWYRQDPGQGLRLIYYSQIVNDFQKGDIAEGYSVSREKKESFPLTVTSAQKNPTAFYLCASSRESGNTIYFGEGSWLTVV.